This T cell receptor beta chain is from a study of breast tumors, draining lymph nodes, adjacent tissues. Findings and caveats of the study: Tumors had less TCR diversity than lymph nodes, more than nontumor tissue.

This clonotype occurred many times. The antigen is undetermined. Breast cancer patients provided tissue from their axillary draining lymph nodes. TCRdb re-called the multiplex PCR reads through MiXCR, storing one row per CDR3 protein. The table shows about 230,000 distinct CDR3 sequences, with less than 40% occurring only once. This clonotype was sampled from a female donor with breast cancer. Some clones in this sample may be carry-over from other donors' samples. The sample comprised axillary lymph node tissue.

CDR3 region: CASSPRGANTGELFF. The CDR3 coding sequence is TGTGCCAGTAGTCCCCGGGGGGCGAACACCGGGGAGCTGTTTTTT. J is TRBJ2-2 and V is TRBV19, with 7 bases lining up with TRBD2. The CDR3 covers 15 residues. With 5 bases clipped from V and 0 bases from J, the junction kept 3 bases outside the gene matches. Germline CDR1 reads LNHDA; CDR2 reads SQIVND (reference sequence).